These 27 T cell receptor beta chains came from one sample sequenced in a study of cytomegalovirus exposure and HLA in healthy donors. PCR employed 60 Vbeta and 13 Jbeta primers. The assay was immunoSEQ multiplex PCR, and TCRdb's table has in-frame clones only and misses some. The table shows 200,000 to 250,000 clones, with approximately 70% occurring only once. The sequenced material came from PBMCs. These receptors all stem from a woman under 40 in good health and CMV-seronegative.

As regards this clone: Germline and junction disagree at one end, which may indicate a read error. The chain joins TRBV19 to TRBJ1-1; D not resolved. Germline V lookup: CDR1 LNHDA, CDR2 SQIVND (reference sequence). The CDR3 is 18 residues long. The CDR3 spells CASSPSEWAYPGNAEAFF. The CDR3 bases are TGTGCCAGTAGCCCATCTGAGTGGGCATACCCGGGGAACGCTGAAGCTTTCTTT. Full variable domain (missing parts from reference TRBV19 and TRBJ1-1): DGGITQSPKYLFRKEGQNVTLSCEQNLNHDAMYWYRQDPGQGLRLIYYSQIVNDFQKGDIAEGYSVSREKKESFPLTVTSAQKNPTAFYLCASSPSEWAYPGNAEAFFGQGTRLTVV.

The chain links TRBV9 to TRBJ2-2; 9 bases are a match to TRBD2. The CDR3 sequence is 17 residues long. The junction had 7 bases not matched to a gene; V was cut back by 3 bases and J by 1 base. CDR1 is SGDLS, CDR2 YYNGEE, per germline. DNA for the CDR3: TGTGCCAGCAGCGGTAGGGCTAGCGGGGAGAACACCGGGGAGCTGTTTTTT. Its protein is CASSGRASGENTGELFF. The full variable domain, in which reference TRBV9 and TRBJ2-2 provide the parts outside the CDR3, is DSGVTQTPKHLITATGQRVTLRCSPRSGDLSVYWYQQSLDQGLQFLIQYYNGEERAKGNILERFSAQQFPDLHSELNLSSLELGDSALYFCASSGRASGENTGELFFGEGSRLTVL.

This chain links TRBV27 with TRBJ1-5; D is ambiguous. This CDR3 contains 13 residues. Deletions cut 4 bases from V and 7 bases from J, with 11 bases between. Germline values: CDR1 MNHEY, CDR2 SMNVEV (reference sequence). The CDR3 is CASSYGAGQPQHF. The CDR3 DNA reads TGTGCCAGCAGTTACGGAGCCGGGCAGCCCCAGCATTTT.

The chain combines TRBV14 with TRBJ1-2, with D hard to call. The CDR3 is made up of 13 amino acids. The germline V and J ends were trimmed by 4 bases and 2 bases, with 8 bases remaining between them. Germline V gives CDR1 SGHDN, CDR2 FVKESK. The CDR3 spells CASSPGGNYGYTF. The CDR3 region has the DNA TGTGCCAGCAGCCCCGGAGGGAACTATGGCTACACCTTC.

The genes are TRBV5-5 and TRBJ1-2, with D uncertain. CDR3 size: 15 residues. Germline V gives CDR1 SGHKS, CDR2 YYEKEE (reference sequence). V lost 2 bases to trimming and J lost 4 bases, with 15 bases between them. The CDR3 nucleotides are TGTGCCAGCAGCTTACTTTGGGAGGTTGGCTATGGCTACACCTTC. It yields the protein CASSLLWEVGYGYTF.

This chain uses TRBV5-1 with TRBJ2-1; D gene uncertain. This CDR3 spans 15 amino acids. The germline V gene encodes CDR1 SGHRS and CDR2 YFSETQ. V dropped 0 bases and J dropped 1 base, with 8 bases sitting between them. The CDR3 reads CASSLEQRSYNEQFF. CDR3 DNA sequence: TGCGCCAGCAGCTTGGAACAGAGATCCTACAATGAGCAGTTCTTC.

The V and J genes are TRBV7-9 and TRBJ1-2; 8 bases match TRBD1. CDR3 length: 16 amino acids. Looked up from germline, CDR1 is SEHNR and CDR2 is FQNEAQ (reference sequence). V lost 4 bases, J lost 0 bases, and 7 bases stayed unmatched. The CDR3 DNA follows: TGTGCCAGCAGCTCGGGAACGACAGGGGCTAACTATGGCTACACCTTC. As protein: CASSSGTTGANYGYTF.

This chain connects TRBV12-5 to TRBJ2-7, with a possible D match to TRBD1 (5 bases). V gave up 1 base and J gave up 1 base, with 8 bases separating them. This CDR3 is built from 14 residues. CDR1 and CDR2 from the germline V gene are LGHNT and FRNRAP. The DNA of the CDR3 is TGTGCTAGTGGTTTGGGACAGTGGTCCTACGAGCAGTACTTC. It translates to CASGLGQWSYEQYF.

V usage is TRBV7-6 and J usage is TRBJ2-1, with D perhaps matching TRBD2 (6 bases). The CDR3 consists of 15 residues. The germline gives CDR1 SGHVS, CDR2 FNYEAQ. V was trimmed by 1 base and J by 2 bases, leaving 9 bases between them. CDR3 loop: CASSLGGGAYNEQFF. The CDR3 coding sequence is TGTGCCAGCAGCTTAGGGGGAGGCGCCTACAATGAGCAGTTCTTC. Based on the CDR3 plus reference TRBV7-6 and TRBJ2-1, the full variable domain is GAGVSQSPRYKVTKRGQDVALRCDPISGHVSLYWYRQALGQGPEFLTYFNYEAQQDKSGLPNDRFSAERPEGSISTLTIQRTEQRDSAMYRCASSLGGGAYNEQFFGPGTRLTVL.

On this clone: Relative to the germline gene, one junction end is altered; a read error may explain this. The chain is built from TRBV7-9 and TRBJ2-1; D is unclear. The CDR3 loop spans 15 amino acids. Looked up from germline, CDR1 is SEHNR and CDR2 is FQNEAQ (reference sequence). CDR3 protein: CSSSLRLGLSNEQFF. The CDR3 coding sequence is TGTTCCAGCAGCTTACGTCTGGGCCTATCGAATGAGCAGTTCTTC.

This clone was seen a few times. This chain uses TRBV4-2 with TRBJ1-4, with 9 bases aligning to TRBD1. The CDR3 sequence is 17 residues long. V gave up 3 bases and J gave up 5 bases; unmatched junction bases: 10. Germline CDR1 LGHNA, CDR2 YNFKEQ. In DNA, the CDR3 is TGTGCCAGCAGCCATAGAACTGCCGGGACAGGGAATGAAAAACTGTTTTTT. Protein sequence: CASSHRTAGTGNEKLFF.

The chain is built from TRBV29-1 and TRBJ1-1; D unresolved. This CDR3 comprises 11 residues. Trimming left V 6 bases short and J 1 base short, with 6 bases between. Germline assignment: CDR1 SQVTM and CDR2 ANQGSEA. The CDR3 region has the DNA TGCAGCGTCCACAGGAACACTGAAGCTTTCTTT. Amino acids: CSVHRNTEAFF.

J is TRBJ1-1 and V is TRBV27; TRBD1 matches at 7 bases. The trim removed 6 bases at V and 0 bases at J, leaving 13 bases unmatched. Germline V gene data show CDR1 as MNHEY and CDR2 as SMNVEV (reference sequence). The CDR3 runs to 17 residues. Here the CDR3 reads CASSPTGLQRLNTEAFF. Written as DNA, the CDR3 is TGTGCCAGCAGCCCGACAGGGTTGCAAAGGTTGAACACTGAAGCTTTCTTT.

This chain connects TRBV5-1 to TRBJ2-7, with 10 bases fitting TRBD2. In germline, CDR1 is SGHRS, CDR2 YFSETQ. The CDR3 extends over 15 amino acids. V shed 5 bases and J 1 base; nucleotides not matched to a gene: 6. Here the CDR3 reads CASSPLAGVSYEQYF. The CDR3 bases are TGCGCCAGCAGTCCGCTAGCGGGGGTTTCCTACGAGCAGTACTTC.

This chain's CDR3 is CATSRGGQGFGGYTF. The DNA for the CDR3 is TGTGCCACCAGCAGAGGGGGACAGGGGTTCGGTGGCTACACCTTC. This chain uses TRBV15 with TRBJ1-2; TRBD1 matches at 10 bases. This CDR3 has 15 residues. Germline trimming cut 1 base from V and 7 bases from J; bases unmatched to any gene: 6. The germline V gene encodes CDR1 LNHNV and CDR2 YYDKDF (reference sequence). The full variable domain, in which reference TRBV15 and TRBJ1-2 provide the parts outside the CDR3, is DAMVIQNPRYQVTQFGKPVTLSCSQTLNHNVMYWYQQKSSQAPKLLFHYYDKDFNNEADTPDNFQSRRPNTSFCFLDIRSPGLGDTAMYLCATSRGGQGFGGYTFGSGTRLTVV.

V is TRBV19 and J is TRBJ1-2; 7 bases are shared with TRBD1. The CDR3 spans 14 residues. V gave up 4 bases and J gave up 3 bases; unmatched junction bases: 5. The germline V gene has CDR1 LNHDA and CDR2 SQIVND (reference sequence). CDR3 sequence: CASSTGQEHYGYTF. CDR3 DNA: TGTGCCAGTAGTACCGGACAGGAGCACTATGGCTACACCTTC.

This chain links TRBV5-1 with TRBJ1-6, with D unclear. Germline V CDR1 and CDR2: SGHRS, YFSETQ. The V end was cut by 4 bases, the J end by 10 bases, with 9 bases between. The CDR3 runs to 12 residues. The CDR3 region is CASSPRGSPLHF. The DNA for the CDR3 is TGCGCCAGCAGCCCAAGAGGGTCACCCCTCCACTTT.

The sample holds one count of this clone. CDR3 nucleotide sequence: TGTGCCAGCAGTGGCATGCCGGGGGGTGAAAAACTGTTTTTT. Amino acids: CASSGMPGGEKLFF. The chain joins TRBV2 to TRBJ1-4; tentatively, D is TRBD1 (5 bases). Per the germline V gene, CDR1 is SNHLY and CDR2 is FYNNEI. V lost 4 bases and J 7 bases, leaving 13 bases between the germline ends. This CDR3 spans 14 amino acids. The complete variable domain, with remaining parts taken from reference TRBV2 and TRBJ1-4, reads EPEVTQTPSHQVTQMGQEVILRCVPISNHLYFYWYRQILGQKVEFLVSFYNNEISEKSEIFDDQFSVERPDGSNFTLKIRSTKLEDSAMYFCASSGMPGGEKLFFGSGTQLSVL.

V usage is TRBV19 and J usage is TRBJ1-5, with D tentatively TRBD1 (5 bases). CDR3 length: 13 residues. CDR1 is LNHDA and CDR2 is SQIVND in the germline V gene (reference sequence). Trimming shortened V by 3 bases and J by 10 bases, and 13 bases separated the two germline ends. The DNA of the CDR3 is TGTGCCAGTAGTATGGAACAGGCGCAACCCCAGCATTTT. Translated: CASSMEQAQPQHF.

This clone has only a few counts. Other DNA variants within this sample encode the same CDR3. The chain employs TRBV6-1 and TRBJ2-3; 7 bases are shared with TRBD2. V was clipped by 4 bases and J by 1 base; unmatched bases: 2. There are 14 residues in the CDR3. The germline V gene has CDR1 MNHNS and CDR2 SASEGT. The CDR3 loop is CASSVTSGTDTQYF. CDR3 nucleotide sequence: TGTGCCAGCAGTGTAACTAGCGGCACAGATACGCAGTATTTT.

The rearrangement links TRBV30 to TRBJ1-2, with 8 bases fitting TRBD1. In germline, CDR1 is GTSNPN, CDR2 SVGIG (reference sequence). V shed 0 bases, J shed 4 bases, and the junction held 7 bases outside the gene matches. The CDR3 is 15 residues long. CDR3 bases: TGTGCCTGGAGTGTTCAGGGGGCTGGTGGCTATGGCTACACCTTC. This codes for CAWSVQGAGGYGYTF.

This clone was observed a handful of times. This sequence joins TRBV9 and TRBJ1-2; 9 positions match TRBD1. The V gene's germline CDR1 is SGDLS and CDR2 YYNGEE. J gave up 2 bases and V 5 bases, and 10 bases lay outside the gene matches. This CDR3 has 16 amino acids. The CDR3 sequence is CASRQGTGRLNYGYTF. In DNA form, the CDR3 reads TGTGCCAGCAGGCAAGGGACAGGGAGGCTAAACTATGGCTACACCTTC.

V is TRBV4-1 and J is TRBJ2-1; 9 nucleotides align to TRBD2. The CDR3 has 16 residues. The J segment lost 7 bases and the V segment lost 1 base, leaving 8 bases of the junction unmatched. Germline V gene lookup returns CDR1 MGHRA and CDR2 YSYEKL. This chain's CDR3 is CASSQGASGVGNEQFF. For the CDR3, the DNA is TGCGCCAGCAGCCAAGGGGCTAGCGGGGTAGGAAATGAGCAGTTCTTC.

This clone came up once. The chain joins TRBV7-3 to TRBJ2-1; TRBD1 aligns across 7 bases. The CDR3 extends over 12 amino acids. Germline CDR1 and CDR2: SGHTA and FQGTGA. V shed 5 bases, J shed 7 bases, and the junction held 2 bases outside the gene matches. The CDR3 DNA reads as TGTGCCAGCAGCATGACAGGGAATGAGCAGTTCTTC. Amino acid sequence: CASSMTGNEQFF.

This clone was picked up one time. The V and J genes are TRBV6-6 and TRBJ1-3, with 9 bases aligning to TRBD1. Germline CDR1 reads MNHNY; CDR2 reads SVGAGI (reference sequence). The ends lost 7 bases at V and 4 bases at J; junction bases unmatched: 5. The CDR3 spans 14 residues. The CDR3 loop is CASTADRGGNTIYF. The CDR3 nucleotides are TGTGCCAGCACCGCGGACAGGGGCGGAAACACCATATATTTT.

The gene calls are TRBV29-1 and TRBJ2-7, with 10 bases matching TRBD2. V lost 7 bases, J lost 4 bases, and 4 bases stayed unmatched. Per germline, CDR1 SQVTM and CDR2 ANQGSEA. The CDR3 length is 12 residues. The CDR3 bases are TGCAGCGCCGGACTAGCGGAGTACGAGCAGTACTTC. Translating it yields CSAGLAEYEQYF.

The genes are TRBV7-9 and TRBJ1-2; D is perhaps TRBD1 (5 bases). Per the germline V gene, CDR1 is SEHNR and CDR2 is FQNEAQ (reference sequence). The CDR3 has 13 amino acids. Trimming took off 4 bases at V and 8 bases at J, with 14 bases between the two ends. CDR3 sequence: CASSSQGLTGYTF. The CDR3 DNA reads TGTGCCAGCAGCTCCCAGGGACTTACGGGCTACACCTTC.